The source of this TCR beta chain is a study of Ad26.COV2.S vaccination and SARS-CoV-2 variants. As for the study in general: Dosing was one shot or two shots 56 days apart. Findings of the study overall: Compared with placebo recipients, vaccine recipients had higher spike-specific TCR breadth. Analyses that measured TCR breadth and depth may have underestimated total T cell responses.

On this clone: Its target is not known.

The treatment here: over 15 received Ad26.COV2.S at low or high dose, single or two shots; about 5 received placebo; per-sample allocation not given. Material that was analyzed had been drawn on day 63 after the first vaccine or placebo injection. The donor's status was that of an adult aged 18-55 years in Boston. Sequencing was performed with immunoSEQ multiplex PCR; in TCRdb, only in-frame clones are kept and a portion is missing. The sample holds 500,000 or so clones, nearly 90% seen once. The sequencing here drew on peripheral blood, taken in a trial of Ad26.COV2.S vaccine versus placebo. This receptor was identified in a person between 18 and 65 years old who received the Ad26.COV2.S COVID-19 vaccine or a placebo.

The CDR3 coding sequence is TGTGCCAGCAGTTACTCGATTCAGAGTTCTGAGTCTTTCTTT. As protein: CASSYSIQSSESFF. This chain connects TRBV6-6 to TRBJ1-1; D is uncertain. The germline V and J ends were trimmed by 0 bases and 12 bases, with 17 bases remaining between them. The germline CDR1 and CDR2 sequences are MNHNY and SVGAGI (reference sequence). CDR3 length: 14 residues.